These T cell receptor beta chains were read from a single sample in a study of glioma-infiltrating T cells after dendritic cell vaccination. Generated by immunoSEQ multiplex PCR, the TCRdb table keeps only in-frame clones and is missing some. The table has about 50,000 clones, 89% seen once; the top ten hold roughly 5.6%. This specimen was blood, taken after dendritic cell vaccination. The source of these receptors is a human donor with glioblastoma. Each CDR3 is given with its conserved first and last residue. The D gene is left open where the match is weak. The size field is filled for only some rows; it gives once, few, many or a size class.

>TRBJ2-3|TRBV2|TRBD2|once
CASSPTGRGSTDTQYF
TGTGCCAGCAGTCCTACGGGGAGGGGTAGCACAGATACGCAGTATTTT
>TRBJ1-4|TRBV5-4|-|-
CASSLVGGEEKLFF
TGTGCCAGCAGCTTGGTAGGGGGTGAGGAAAAACTGTTTTTT
>TRBJ2-7|TRBV27|-|-
CASSPSQMYEQYF
TGTGCCAGCAGTCCCTCACAGATGTACGAGCAGTACTTC
>TRBJ2-3|TRBV7-9|-|-
CASSFSGIRPDTQYF
TGTGCCAGCAGCTTCTCCGGGATTCGCCCAGATACGCAGTATTTT
>TRBJ2-6|TRBV4-2|TRBD1|-
CASSQDLTGGAGANVLTF
TGTGCCAGCAGCCAAGACTTGACAGGGGGAGCTGGGGCCAACGTCCTGACTTTC
>TRBJ2-2|TRBV5-1|TRBD2|-
CASSLPLGGTGELFF
TGCGCCAGCAGCTTGCCCTTGGGAGGGACCGGGGAGCTGTTTTTT
>TRBJ2-5|TRBV10-3|TRBD2|-
CASHGGGLETQYF
TGTGCCTCTCACGGCGGGGGTTTGGAGACCCAGTACTTC
>TRBJ2-3|TRBV7-9|TRBD2|once
CASRGLAEGDTQYF
TGTGCCAGCAGAGGACTAGCGGAGGGAGATACGCAGTATTTT
>TRBJ1-1|TRBV10-3|TRBD1|-
CAISRVGQDTEAFF
TGTGCCATCAGTCGCGTGGGACAGGACACTGAAGCTTTCTTT
>TRBJ1-3|TRBV28|TRBD1|-
CASSPDDRDGNTIYF
TGTGCCAGCAGTCCTGACGACAGGGATGGAAACACCATATATTTT
>TRBJ1-1|TRBV11-2|-|-
CASRNPGRVTEAFF
TGTGCCAGCAGGAATCCGGGCAGGGTCACTGAAGCTTTCTTT
>TRBJ1-1|TRBV7-9|-|-
CASSLGHPNTEAFF
TGTGCCAGCAGTTTAGGACATCCGAACACTGAAGCTTTCTTT
>TRBJ2-7|TRBV13|TRBD2|once
CASSPSAGGLVYEQYF
TGTGCCAGCAGCCCCTCCGCGGGAGGGCTTGTGTACGAGCAGTACTTC
>TRBJ1-1|TRBV5-4|TRBD1|-
CASSMPGQGKLEAFF
TGTGCCAGCAGCATGCCGGGACAGGGTAAGTTGGAAGCTTTCTTT
>TRBJ2-6|TRBV18|TRBD1|-
CASSPDTGAGANVLTF
TGTGCCAGCTCACCTGATACAGGGGCTGGGGCCAACGTCCTGACTTTC
>TRBJ1-2|TRBV28|-|-
CASSASGLSSYGYTF
TGTGCCAGCAGTGCCTCAGGGCTGTCGTCCTATGGCTACACCTTC
>TRBJ1-1|TRBV28|-|-
CASITRGSEAFF
TGTGCCAGCATCACTCGGGGTTCTGAAGCTTTCTTT
>TRBJ2-5|TRBV25-1|-|-
CASSVRGLREETQYF
TGTGCCAGCAGTGTTCGGGGACTCAGAGAAGAGACCCAGTACTTC
>TRBJ1-1|TRBV19|-|-
CASSVRGTEAFF
TGTGCCAGTAGCGTTAGAGGGACTGAAGCTTTCTTT
>TRBJ2-1|TRBV5-6|TRBD2|-
CASSSKVAGGPTYNEQFF
TGTGCCAGCAGCTCTAAGGTAGCGGGAGGGCCTACCTACAATGAGCAGTTCTTC
>TRBJ2-5|TRBV19|-|-
CASSASGGETQYF
TGTGCCAGTAGTGCCTCAGGGGGGGAGACCCAGTACTTC
>TRBJ2-7|TRBV10-3|TRBD1|-
CAISETGQGRGEQYF
TGTGCCATCAGTGAGACCGGACAGGGGAGAGGCGAGCAGTACTTC
>TRBJ2-7|TRBV7-6|-|-
CASSSLDGGGFEQYF
TGTGCCAGCAGCTCCCTCGACGGAGGTGGTTTCGAGCAGTACTTC
>TRBJ1-1|TRBV27|-|-
CASSSSPSWNRNTEAFF
TGTGCCAGCAGTTCCTCCCCCTCGTGGAACAGGAACACTGAAGCTTTCTTT
>TRBJ2-7|TRBV28|-|-
CASSLMGRGDEQYF
TGTGCCAGCAGTTTGATGGGCAGGGGGGACGAGCAGTACTTC